Shown below are 20 T cell receptor beta chains from a single sample sequenced in a study of cytomegalovirus exposure and HLA in healthy donors. The primer mix had 60 Vbeta and 13 Jbeta primers. Method: immunoSEQ multiplex PCR; TCRdb's copy keeps in-frame clones and lacks some. This sample has 95,000 to 150,000 clones, with 81% found just once. Source material: PBMCs. Receptors were obtained from a man aged 18-30 years in good health and CMV-seropositive.

The chain employs TRBV10-3 and TRBJ2-3; the match to TRBD2 covers 10 bases. The V gene's germline CDR1 is ENHRY and CDR2 SYGVKD. V gave up 0 bases and J gave up 2 bases; unmatched junction bases: 5. The CDR3 runs 17 residues. This chain's CDR3 is CAISESTTSGTTDTQYF. The CDR3 DNA reads as TGTGCCATCAGTGAGTCCACCACTAGCGGGACCACAGATACGCAGTATTTT.

The chain joins TRBV9 to TRBJ2-5; 8 positions agree with TRBD2. With V trimmed by 2 bases and J by 5 bases, 8 bases remained unmatched. The germline CDR1 and CDR2 sequences are SGDLS and YYNGEE. This CDR3 has 15 amino acids. CDR3 sequence reads: CASSVSSGGGETQYF. CDR3 DNA: TGTGCCAGCAGCGTTTCCAGCGGGGGCGGGGAGACCCAGTACTTC.

The chain links TRBV7-8 to TRBJ1-1, with TRBD1 matching over 7 bases. With V trimmed by 1 base and J by 4 bases, 0 bases remained unmatched. Germline CDR1 is SGHVS and CDR2 is FQNEAQ. This CDR3 contains 13 residues. DNA of the CDR3: TGTGCCAGCAGCTTAGACAGGGGCACTGAAGCTTTCTTT. Its protein is CASSLDRGTEAFF.

The chain employs TRBV27 and TRBJ2-7, with D tentatively TRBD2 (6 bases). V was clipped by 4 bases and J by 7 bases, with 14 bases between them. CDR1 is MNHEY and CDR2 is SMNVEV in the germline V gene (reference sequence). The CDR3 contains 13 residues. CDR3 protein: CASSWEAGREQYF. DNA of the CDR3: TGTGCCAGCAGTTGGGAAGCAGGGAGGGAGCAGTACTTC.

As for this clone: An end of the junction differs from the germline gene, which may be a read error. J is TRBJ1-1 and V is TRBV19; D is possibly TRBD1 (6 bases). CDR1 and CDR2 (germline): LNHDA, SQIVND (reference sequence). The CDR3 covers 12 residues. The CDR3, as DNA: TGTGCCAGTAGTCGGGACAACATTGAAGCTTTCTTT. Encoded protein: CASSRDNIEAFF. The complete variable domain, with remaining parts taken from reference TRBV19 and TRBJ1-1, reads DGGITQSPKYLFRKEGQNVTLSCEQNLNHDAMYWYRQDPGQGLRLIYYSQIVNDFQKGDIAEGYSVSREKKESFPLTVTSAQKNPTAFYLCASSRDNIEAFFGQGTRLTVV.

The V and J genes are TRBV5-1 and TRBJ2-7; TRBD2 is a possible D gene (6 bases). This CDR3 region has 14 residues. Germline V gene sequence: CDR1 SGHRS, CDR2 YFSETQ. V was cut by 1 base and J by 7 bases, with 15 bases left in between. CDR3 sequence (DNA): TGCGCCAGCAGCTTGTCTGTGGGAGGTCAAGAGCAGTACTTC. Residues: CASSLSVGGQEQYF.

The rearrangement uses TRBV4-3 and TRBJ2-7, with 7 nucleotides matching TRBD1. The CDR3 length is 16 residues. V dropped 4 bases and J dropped 0; count of bases not matched to a gene: 9. The germline CDR1 and CDR2 sequences are LGHNA and YSLEER. CDR3 region: CASSPRWDSSSYEQYF. The CDR3, as DNA: TGCGCCAGCAGCCCAAGGTGGGACAGCAGCTCCTACGAGCAGTACTTC.

The gene calls are TRBV11-2 and TRBJ2-7; D is unresolved. Germline V lookup: CDR1 SGHAT, CDR2 FQNNGV. V shed 2 bases and J shed 2 bases, with 4 bases lying between them. The length of the CDR3 is 12 residues. The CDR3 DNA is TGTGCCAGCAGCTTATATCCCTACGAGCAGTACTTC. This codes for CASSLYPYEQYF. Supplemented by reference TRBV11-2 and TRBJ2-7, the full variable domain reads EAGVAQSPRYKIIEKRQSVAFWCNPISGHATLYWYQQILGQGPKLLIQFQNNGVVDDSQLPKDRFSAERLKGVDSTLKIQPAKLEDSAVYLCASSLYPYEQYFGPGTRLTVT.

This CDR3 reads CASRQILKSSYEQYF. The CDR3 region has the DNA TGCGCCAGCAGACAAATTCTCAAGAGCTCCTACGAGCAGTACTTC. V gene TRBV4-1 combines with J gene TRBJ2-7, with D hard to call. V lost 6 bases and J 0 bases, leaving 15 bases between the germline ends. The CDR3 runs 15 residues. Germline CDR1 and CDR2: MGHRA and YSYEKL.

The chain couples TRBV6-5 to TRBJ2-7, with 10 bases matching TRBD2. V shed 4 bases and J 3 bases; nucleotides not matched to a gene: 9. Germline V gene lookup returns CDR1 MNHEY and CDR2 SVGAGI. This CDR3 has 16 residues. The CDR3 sequence is CASSWTSGHDSYEQYF. CDR3 coding DNA: TGTGCCAGCAGTTGGACTAGCGGCCATGACAGCTACGAGCAGTACTTC.

This clone showed up just once. The chain joins TRBV6-1 to TRBJ1-4, with D tentatively TRBD1 (5 bases). The germline V gene has CDR1 MNHNS and CDR2 SASEGT. Trimming removed 8 bases from V and 6 bases from J, with 16 bases in between. The CDR3 totals 14 residues. This CDR3 is CASVTGGNDEKLFF. The CDR3 DNA follows: TGTGCCAGCGTCACTGGGGGGAACGATGAAAAACTGTTTTTT.

The chain has TRBV5-4 and TRBJ2-7; D may be TRBD1 (7 bases). With 4 bases removed from V and 2 bases from J, the gap between germline ends came to 16 bases. CDR1 is SGHNT, CDR2 YYREEE, per germline (reference sequence). CDR3 size: 15 residues. The CDR3: CASSQAGGSAYEQYF. The CDR3 DNA sequence: TGTGCCAGCAGCCAAGCAGGGGGGTCCGCCTACGAGCAGTACTTC.

The chain combines TRBV9 with TRBJ2-3; TRBD1 might be the D (6 bases). Germline CDR1 reads SGDLS; CDR2 reads YYNGEE. V lost 1 base and J 1 base, leaving 16 bases between the germline ends. This CDR3 region has 17 residues. This CDR3 is CASSVSGVGRGTDTQYF. The CDR3 coding sequence is TGTGCCAGCAGCGTATCAGGGGTCGGTCGTGGCACAGATACGCAGTATTTT.

The V gene is TRBV7-8, the J gene TRBJ2-5; 7 positions match TRBD1. Germline V gene sequence: CDR1 SGHVS, CDR2 FQNEAQ. Trimming at V came to 5 bases and at J to 2 bases, leaving 11 bases not matched to a gene. CDR3 length: 16 residues. The CDR3, as DNA: TGTGCCAGCAGCGATCGACGGGACAGTCGACAAGAGACCCAGTACTTC. Its translation is CASSDRRDSRQETQYF.

This clone was counted only a few times. The rearrangement joins TRBV9 to TRBJ2-2; weak D call: TRBD2 (6 bases). CDR1 is SGDLS and CDR2 is YYNGEE in the germline V gene. The CDR3 has 15 residues. V was trimmed by 4 bases and J by 3 bases, leaving 13 bases between them. The CDR3 DNA sequence: TGTGCCAGCAGCACTAGATGGGAGGACACCGGGGAGCTGTTTTTT. This gives the protein CASSTRWEDTGELFF.

This chain connects TRBV29-1 to TRBJ1-5; unclear D gene. V was pared by 4 bases and J by 1 base, with 11 bases between. The CDR3 has 14 residues. From germline, CDR1 is SQVTM and CDR2 ANQGSEA. CDR3 in amino acids: CSVGAGSSNQPQHF. For the CDR3, the DNA is TGCAGCGTTGGCGCGGGGTCCAGCAATCAGCCCCAGCATTTT.

The gene calls are TRBV9 and TRBJ2-2; D is unclear. The CDR3 length is 12 residues. CDR1 SGDLS and CDR2 YYNGEE come from the germline V gene. Trimming removed 2 bases at V and 4 bases at J, with 3 bases between. The CDR3 spells CASSVLTGELFF. The CDR3 DNA reads TGTGCCAGCAGCGTTCTCACCGGGGAGCTGTTTTTT.

The chain joins TRBV7-2 to TRBJ1-2, with TRBD1 matching over 7 bases. Looked up from germline, CDR1 is SGHTA and CDR2 is FQGNSA. Losses at the gene ends were 3 bases for V and 4 bases for J; bases not matched to a gene: 11. The CDR3 consists of 16 residues. CDR3 coding DNA: TGTGCCAGCAGCTTGGAGGGGGCCTCCCGGGCCTATGGCTACACCTTC. It yields the protein CASSLEGASRAYGYTF.

This clone was detected only a few times. This chain links TRBV6-5 with TRBJ2-3; TRBD1 matches 8 bases. The trim removed 2 bases at V and 1 base at J, leaving 2 bases unmatched. Germline V lookup: CDR1 MNHEY, CDR2 SVGAGI. The CDR3 is 15 amino acids. CDR3 DNA: TGTGCCAGCAGTTACGTGGGACAGGGCACAGATACGCAGTATTTT. This translates into CASSYVGQGTDTQYF.

This chain connects TRBV6-5 to TRBJ1-3; possibly TRBD1 for D (6 bases). The germline V gene has CDR1 MNHEY and CDR2 SVGAGI. V gave up 2 bases and J gave up 3 bases, with 11 bases separating them. This CDR3 has 15 residues. This CDR3 reads CASSYGGAVGNTIYF. The CDR3 DNA sequence: TGTGCCAGCAGTTACGGGGGGGCGGTTGGAAACACCATATATTTT.